This T cell receptor (beta chain) is from a study of T cells in Graves' hyperthyroidism and ophthalmopathy. This clonotype appeared a few times. Germline V gene sequence: CDR1 ENHRY, CDR2 SYGVKD. Unmatched junction bases numbered 7, after V lost 6 bases and J lost 6 bases. The CDR3 length is 14 residues. TCR beta CDR3 regions were amplified from RNA transcripts. The TCR CDR3 first-round RT-PCR relied on the HTBI primer set. MiXCR, run by TCRdb on the multiplex PCR reads, gives a single entry per CDR3 protein. In the table there are hundreds of thousands of distinct CDR3 sequences, around 20% of which are singletons.

Sequencing was carried out using blood. The receptor comes from a man aged 35 to 55 with Graves' ophthalmopathy. The chain links TRBV10-3 to TRBJ2-3; TRBD2 matches at 9 bases. As DNA, the CDR3 is TGTGCCATCAGGGACGGGACTAGCTCGGATACGCAGTATTTT. Encoded protein: CAIRDGTSSDTQYF.